A selection of T cell receptor beta chains follows, all from one sample in a study of vaccination effects on CD4 cells after COVID-19. These TCRs' antigens remain unknown. The data were produced by immunoSEQ multiplex PCR, yet TCRdb's version contains in-frame clones alone and is incomplete. The sample has about 57,000 clones; around 73% are singletons. The sample in question was CD4+ T cells from PBMCs cultured without peptide, obtained after COVID-19 vaccination. These receptors were taken from a human donor who received a COVID-19 vaccine. CDR3s include the opening cysteine and the closing phenylalanine or tryptophan. D genes are given only for firm matches. Expanded clones are given a class, and other clones once, few, many or no size at all.

>once|TRBV27|TRBJ2-1|TRBD2
TGTGCCAGCAGTTTAGAGAGGCTAGCGGGGTACAATGAGCAGTTCTTC
CASSLERLAGYNEQFF
>NA|TRBV6-5|TRBJ1-2|NA
TGTGCCAGCAAAAAACGGCGGGAGAATCACTATGGCTACACCTTC
CASKKRRENHYGYTF
>NA|TRBV19|TRBJ2-2|TRBD1
TGTGCCAGTACCCCGAACAGGGGCCGTTACTCCGGGGAGCTGTTTTTT
CASTPNRGRYSGELFF
>NA|TRBV12-5|TRBJ2-1|NA
TGTGCTAGTGGTTTGGTGGGTGAGCAGTTCTTC
CASGLVGEQFF
>NA|TRBV30|TRBJ1-2|NA
TGTGCCTGGGATCGGACCTCTCGGCACTATGGCTACACCTTC
CAWDRTSRHYGYTF
>once|TRBV9|TRBJ1-5|TRBD1
TGTGCCAGCAGCGGCGGACAGGGGGCGGAGGAGCCCCAGCATTTT
CASSGGQGAEEPQHF
>NA|TRBV5-4|TRBJ1-1|NA
TGTGCCAGCAGGGTGGGGAGGTTGGAGAACACTGAAGCTTTCTTT
CASRVGRLENTEAFF
>NA|TRBV5-1|TRBJ2-5|NA
TGCGCCAGCAGCTTGGACAGGCAAGAGACCCAGTACTTC
CASSLDRQETQYF
>once|TRBV20-1|TRBJ1-1|TRBD1
TGCAGTGCTAGTGGGACAGGGCATATGAACACTGAAGCTTTCTTT
CSASGTGHMNTEAFF
>NA|TRBV7-2|TRBJ1-6|NA
TGTGCCAGCAGCTTAGGGGCAGGGGCCCTCCACTTT
CASSLGAGALHF
>NA|TRBV7-7|TRBJ2-3|NA
TGTGCTAGCAGCCTCGGGTTAGCGGGCACAGATACGCAGTATTTT
CASSLGLAGTDTQYF
>NA|TRBV5-6|TRBJ2-3|NA
TGTGCCAGCAGCCCCCTGGATAACGGGGGGCCGGGAGATACGCAGTATTTT
CASSPLDNGGPGDTQYF
>once|TRBV10-3|TRBJ1-2|NA
TGTGCCATCAGTGAGATTGGGTATGGCTACACCTTC
CAISEIGYGYTF
>NA|TRBV6-2/TRBV6-3|TRBJ2-1|TRBD1
TGTGCCAGCAGCCTGGGACAGTTAGTCTACAATGAGCAGTTCTTC
CASSLGQLVYNEQFF
>NA|TRBV7-2|TRBJ1-2|TRBD1
TGTGCCAGCAGCTTAGCAGGTGGACAGGGGAACTATGGCTACACCTTC
CASSLAGGQGNYGYTF
>NA|TRBV5-1|TRBJ2-3|TRBD2
TGCGCCAGCAGCCCGGGACTAGCGGGGGGGCAGGGAGATACGCAGTATTTT
CASSPGLAGGQGDTQYF
>NA|TRBV19|TRBJ1-6|TRBD1
TGTGCCAGTTACCCCGGACAGGGGTTTATTGGACCCCTCCACTTT
CASYPGQGFIGPLHF
>NA|TRBV7-6|TRBJ2-3|TRBD2
TGTGCCAGCAGCTTTTCACTAGCGGGAACAGATACGCAGTATTTT
CASSFSLAGTDTQYF
>NA|TRBV29-1|TRBJ2-3|NA
TGCAGCGTCGCTGACATCCTTTTTACAGATACGCAGTATTTT
CSVADILFTDTQYF
>NA|TRBV2|TRBJ2-7|NA
TGTGCCAGCAAGGCGTCCTACGAGCAGTACTTC
CASKASYEQYF
>once|TRBV19|TRBJ2-1|NA
TGTGCCAGTAGTATCGGCAGGGCTTACTACAATGAGCAGTTCTTC
CASSIGRAYYNEQFF
>NA|TRBV19|TRBJ1-4|TRBD1
TGTGCCAGTAGTTTGACAGGGGGTACTAATGAAAAACTGTTTTTT
CASSLTGGTNEKLFF
>NA|TRBV10-1|TRBJ2-1|NA
TGCGCCAGCAGGTACAGATCCCCCTATTACAATGAGCAGTTCTTC
CASRYRSPYYNEQFF
>few|TRBV5-4|TRBJ1-2|NA
TGTGCCAGCAGCCTCGGCGGGGGCGCCGACTATGGCTACACCTTC
CASSLGGGADYGYTF
>NA|TRBV2|TRBJ1-2|NA
TGTGCCAGCAGTGAAGTACCGAACTATGGCTACACCTTC
CASSEVPNYGYTF
>few|TRBV4-2|TRBJ1-5|TRBD1
TGTGCCAGCAGCCAAGATAACAGGGGGCGGCCAGGGCAGCCCCAGCATTTT
CASSQDNRGRPGQPQHF
>NA|TRBV9|TRBJ1-3|TRBD1
TGTGCCAGCAGCACCAGACAGGGAGGCGGAAACACCATATATTTT
CASSTRQGGGNTIYF